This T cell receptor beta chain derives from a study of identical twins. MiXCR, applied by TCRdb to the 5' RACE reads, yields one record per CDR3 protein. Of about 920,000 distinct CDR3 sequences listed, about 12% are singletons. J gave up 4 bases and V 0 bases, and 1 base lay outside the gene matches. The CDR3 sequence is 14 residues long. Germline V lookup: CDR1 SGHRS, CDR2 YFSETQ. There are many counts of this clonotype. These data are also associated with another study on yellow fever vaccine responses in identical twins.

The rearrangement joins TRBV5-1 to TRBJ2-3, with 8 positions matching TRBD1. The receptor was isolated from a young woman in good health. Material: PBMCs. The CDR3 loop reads CASSLGQGSDTQYF. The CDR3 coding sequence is TGCGCCAGCAGCTTGGGACAGGGGTCAGATACGCAGTATTTT.